The 8 T cell receptor beta chains given below trace back to one sample, sequenced in a study of T cells after yellow fever vaccination. One entry per CDR3 protein, called by TCRdb with MiXCR from the 5' RACE reads. Of around 310,000 distinct CDR3 sequences listed, around 4.5% are singletons. This sample comprised PBMCs, obtained 15 days after the yellow fever booster vaccination. The source is a man younger than 35 who received the YFV17D yellow fever vaccine.

This clonotype showed up just a few times. The chain is built from TRBV25-1 and TRBJ2-5; possibly TRBD2 for D (6 bases). The CDR3 sequence is 14 residues long. Germline V gene sequence: CDR1 MGHDK, CDR2 SYGVNS. The V gene lost 8 bases and the J gene lost 5 bases, with 18 bases spanning the gap. CDR3 DNA sequence: TGTGCCAGCCACCCAGCGGGCTTTACCGAGACCCAGTACTTC. This gives the protein CASHPAGFTETQYF. The full variable domain, completed using reference TRBV25-1 and TRBJ2-5, is EADIYQTPRYLVIGTGKKITLECSQTMGHDKMYWYQQDPGMELHLIHYSYGVNSTEKGDLSSESTVSRIRTEHFPLTLESARPSHTSQYLCASHPAGFTETQYFGPGTRLLVL.

This clonotype was seen a handful of times. V is TRBV4-3 and J is TRBJ1-4; maybe TRBD1 (5 bases). The V gene lost 0 bases and the J gene lost 5 bases, with 10 bases spanning the gap. The CDR3 covers 15 residues. Germline V CDR1 and CDR2: LGHNA, YSLEER. This chain's CDR3 is CASSQDTAGNEKLFF. The CDR3 bases are TGCGCCAGCAGCCAAGATACGGCAGGGAATGAAAAACTGTTTTTT.

This chain connects TRBV25-1 to TRBJ1-4, with unresolved D. This CDR3 is 15 amino acids long. V was pared by 3 bases and J by 3 bases, with 11 bases between. The germline V gene encodes CDR1 MGHDK and CDR2 SYGVNS. CDR3 protein: CASSDSPRPNEKLFF. The CDR3 nucleotides are TGTGCCAGCAGTGATTCCCCGAGGCCTAATGAAAAACTGTTTTTT.

This clonotype was counted many times. CDR3 coding DNA: TGTGCCAGCAGCCAAGATCAGGACAGCTCAACCTACAATGAGCAGTTCTTC. It encodes CASSQDQDSSTYNEQFF. The chain combines TRBV4-2 with TRBJ2-1, with a possible D match to TRBD1 (6 bases). V lost 0 bases and J 2 bases, leaving 14 bases between the germline ends. The germline V gene encodes CDR1 LGHNA and CDR2 YNFKEQ. The CDR3 contains 17 residues.

This clonotype was seen many times. The V and J genes are TRBV11-2 and TRBJ2-3, with D tentatively TRBD2 (5 bases). CDR1 and CDR2 (germline): SGHAT, FQNNGV. This CDR3 contains 15 residues. Trimming left V 4 bases short and J 1 base short, with 12 bases between. In DNA, the CDR3 is TGTGCCAGCAGCTCGCAACTAGGTGGCACAGATACGCAGTATTTT. Translating it yields CASSSQLGGTDTQYF.

This clonotype showed up many times. The rearrangement links TRBV10-3 to TRBJ2-7; D unclear. Germline V gene data show CDR1 as ENHRY and CDR2 as SYGVKD. This CDR3 has 15 amino acids. Trimming pared 2 bases from V and 3 bases from J, leaving 14 bases between. CDR3 sequence: CAISEGTVRNYEQYF. DNA of the CDR3: TGTGCCATCAGTGAGGGCACGGTAAGGAACTACGAGCAGTACTTC.

This clonotype was seen a handful of times. The genes are TRBV3-1 and TRBJ2-7, with TRBD1 matching over 11 bases. This CDR3 is built from 16 residues. The germline CDR1 and CDR2 sequences are LGHDT and YNNKEL (reference sequence). Germline trimming cut 1 base from V and 0 bases from J; bases unmatched to any gene: 2. The CDR3 reads CASSQGTGGTSYEQYV. The CDR3 region has the DNA TGTGCCAGCAGCCAAGGGACAGGGGGCACCTCCTACGAGCAGTACGTC.

The chain couples TRBV3-1 to TRBJ2-3; D ambiguous. Trimming cost V 0 bases and J 2 bases, with 6 bases left between them. CDR1 is LGHDT, CDR2 YNNKEL, per germline (reference sequence). CDR3 size: 14 residues. The CDR3 region is CASSQDTATDTQYF. The CDR3 coding sequence is TGTGCCAGCAGCCAAGACACCGCCACAGATACGCAGTATTTT.